The next 18 T cell receptor beta chains were all read from a single sample in a study of blood T cell repertoires in COVID-19. Repertoires were generated with immunoSEQ multiplex PCR, while TCRdb's copy carries only in-frame clones and drops some. The sample yields over 120,000 clones, about 82% seen once. Material: peripheral blood. These receptor sequences come from an elderly woman with active or convalescent COVID-19.

This clone was recorded once. The chain uses TRBV7-9 and TRBJ2-1; possible D gene TRBD2, 6 bases. V lost 2 bases and J lost 4, with 9 bases in between. Germline lookup yields CDR1 SEHNR and CDR2 FQNEAQ (reference sequence). This CDR3 spans 14 amino acids. DNA of the CDR3: TGTGCCAGCAGCTTAAGGGACTCATACAATGAGCAGTTCTTC. Amino acid sequence: CASSLRDSYNEQFF.

The V call is TRBV6-6, the J call TRBJ2-1; D is uncertain. Germline V gene sequence: CDR1 MNHNY, CDR2 SVGAGI (reference sequence). The CDR3 length is 11 residues. Deletions cut 5 bases from V and 9 bases from J, with 8 bases between. Here the CDR3 reads CASSIRFEQFF. Here the CDR3 DNA reads TGTGCCAGCAGTATTCGGTTTGAGCAGTTCTTC.

V is TRBV24-1 and J is TRBJ2-2, with D maybe TRBD1 (6 bases). Trimming stripped 4 bases from V and 6 bases from J, with 11 bases between. The germline gives CDR1 KGHDR, CDR2 SFDVKD. This CDR3 has 14 amino acids. This CDR3 is CATSDRTVPGELFF. Here the CDR3 DNA reads TGTGCCACCAGTGACCGGACAGTACCCGGGGAGCTGTTTTTT.

The rearrangement uses TRBV28 and TRBJ1-3, with D possibly being TRBD1 (5 bases). The CDR3 runs 16 residues. Germline loops: CDR1 MDHEN, CDR2 SYDVKM. Between the trimmed V and J ends, which lost 7 bases and 1 base, there was a span of 17 bases. In DNA form, the CDR3 reads TGTGCCAGCACCCTCCTCGGGAGGGGATCTGGAAACACCATATATTTT. It translates to CASTLLGRGSGNTIYF.

This clone has a handful of counts. This chain links TRBV11-1 with TRBJ1-1; unclear D gene. The V end was cut by 1 base, the J end by 0 bases, with 6 bases between. This CDR3 is built from 14 residues. In germline, CDR1 is SGHAT, CDR2 FQDESV (reference sequence). The CDR3: CASSLGHLNTEAFF. The CDR3 nucleotides are TGTGCCAGCAGCTTAGGACATCTGAACACTGAAGCTTTCTTT.

This chain links TRBV27 with TRBJ2-6; D remains ambiguous. Germline lookup yields CDR1 MNHEY and CDR2 SMNVEV (reference sequence). The CDR3 has 14 residues. Trimming left V 5 bases short and J 0 bases short, with 5 bases between. CDR3 sequence (DNA): TGTGCCAGCAGTATGAGCTCTGGGGCCAACGTCCTGACTTTC. It codes for CASSMSSGANVLTF.

Only a few counts were recorded for this clone. At the DNA level, this CDR3 is encoded by other sequences in the same sample as well. V gene TRBV28 combines with J gene TRBJ1-1; weak D call: TRBD1 (6 bases). CDR3 length: 14 amino acids. Germline V CDR1 and CDR2: MDHEN, SYDVKM. V was trimmed by 6 bases and J by 1 base, leaving 12 bases between them. The CDR3 nucleotides read TGTGCCAGCAGCCTCGGACAGAAGAACACTGAAGCTTTCTTT. Its protein is CASSLGQKNTEAFF.

In DNA form, the CDR3 reads TGTGCCAGCAGTTCACCCAGGGGGTCAACCTACGAGCAGTACTTC. This codes for CASSSPRGSTYEQYF. The rearrangement uses TRBV6-2 or TRBV6-3 and TRBJ2-7; the match to TRBD1 covers 7 bases. Germline V gene lookup returns CDR1 MNHEY and CDR2 SVGEGT. With 4 bases clipped from V and 2 bases from J, the junction kept 8 bases outside the gene matches. The CDR3 extends over 15 amino acids.

The genes are TRBV6-6 and TRBJ2-5; D is ambiguous. The CDR3 extends over 16 amino acids. Germline lookup yields CDR1 MNHNY and CDR2 SVGAGI (reference sequence). The V and J ends lost 0 bases and 1 base respectively, with 12 bases between them. CDR3 loop: CASSYSRRPGQETQYF. In DNA, the CDR3 is TGTGCCAGCAGTTACTCGAGACGCCCGGGCCAAGAGACCCAGTACTTC.

The chain links TRBV10-3 to TRBJ1-1, with TRBD1 identical over 10 bases. The CDR3 sequence is 17 residues long. Unmatched junction bases numbered 12, after V lost 2 bases and J lost 6 bases. Looked up from germline, CDR1 is ENHRY and CDR2 is SYGVKD. The CDR3 coding sequence is TGTGCCATCAGTGAGAATCTGGGACAGGGGATTGGCTCTGAAGCTTTCTTT. Translated, it gives CAISENLGQGIGSEAFF.

The chain carries TRBV7-8 and TRBJ2-3, with 12 bases aligning to TRBD2. This CDR3 region has 18 residues. Germline V gene data show CDR1 as SGHVS and CDR2 as FQNEAQ. Losses at the gene ends were 4 bases for V and 0 bases for J; bases not matched to a gene: 8. Here the CDR3 reads CASSSGLAGLPSTDTQYF. The DNA of the CDR3 is TGTGCCAGCAGCTCCGGACTAGCGGGGTTACCTAGCACAGATACGCAGTATTTT.

The chain joins TRBV12-3 or TRBV12-4 to TRBJ1-1, with unresolved D. V was cut by 1 base and J by 11 bases, with 8 bases left in between. The CDR3 extends over 11 amino acids. The CDR3 here is CASSLGRGAFF. CDR3 bases: TGTGCCAGCAGTTTAGGGAGAGGGGCTTTCTTT.

This clone was counted between two and nine times. The chain couples TRBV6-5 to TRBJ1-3, with TRBD1 matching 8 bases. The CDR3 extends over 13 amino acids. The V segment lost 9 bases and the J segment 3 bases; nucleotides outside the gene matches: 4. CDR1 MNHEY and CDR2 SVGAGI come from the germline V gene. Here the CDR3 DNA reads TGTGCCAGTCAGGGGGCTTATGGAAACACCATATATTTT. The encoded protein is CASQGAYGNTIYF.

This clone turned up a few times. The chain employs TRBV10-2 and TRBJ2-7; 12 positions match TRBD2. V lost 6 bases, J lost 7 bases, and 10 bases stayed unmatched. This CDR3 is 15 amino acids long. Germline V lookup: CDR1 WSHSY, CDR2 SAAADI. The CDR3 region is CASRRTSGEASEQYF. In nucleotides, the CDR3 is TGCGCCAGCAGGAGGACTAGCGGGGAGGCCTCTGAGCAGTACTTC.

The rearrangement joins TRBV27 to TRBJ1-2; D gene unclear. Germline V lookup: CDR1 MNHEY, CDR2 SMNVEV (reference sequence). With 0 bases removed from V and 4 bases from J, the gap between germline ends came to 6 bases. This CDR3 contains 13 residues. The CDR3 sequence: CASSLSSLYGYTF. The CDR3 DNA is TGTGCCAGCAGTTTATCCTCCCTCTATGGCTACACCTTC.

This chain uses TRBV5-1 with TRBJ2-3; TRBD1 agrees at 7 bases. The V gene end was trimmed by 5 bases and the J gene end by 2 bases; junction bases not matched to a gene: 8. The CDR3 covers 15 residues. The germline V gene encodes CDR1 SGHRS and CDR2 YFSETQ. The DNA for the CDR3 is TGCGCCAGCAGTACAGGGGTCGCGAACACAGATACGCAGTATTTT. Translation: CASSTGVANTDTQYF.

V is TRBV7-2 and J is TRBJ2-7, with no clear D. Trimming removed 2 bases at V and 0 bases at J, with 17 bases between. The CDR3 is 17 residues long. Per germline, CDR1 SGHTA and CDR2 FQGNSA. CDR3 residues: CASSLLVGLTSSYEQYF. The CDR3 DNA reads TGTGCCAGCAGCTTACTGGTGGGCCTTACAAGCTCCTACGAGCAGTACTTC.

The chain uses TRBV30 and TRBJ1-2; no clear D. The length of the CDR3 is 16 residues. Trimming removed 2 bases at V and 0 bases at J, with 16 bases between. The germline CDR1 and CDR2 sequences are GTSNPN and SVGIG (reference sequence). Written as DNA, the CDR3 is TGTGCCTGGAGTCTCGGAATACTAACCGCTAACTATGGCTACACCTTC. As protein: CAWSLGILTANYGYTF.